This is a list of T cell receptor beta chains from one sample in a study of regulatory T cells in long-lasting Graves disease. In TCRdb, the multiplex PCR reads were re-called with MiXCR into one record per CDR3 protein. Of roughly 300,000 distinct CDR3 sequences listed, about 18% are singletons. Here the sequenced sample was peripheral blood mononuclear cells (PBMCs), taken when the disease was refractory, from a patient treated with antithyroid drugs. The receptors shown here come from a female donor with Graves disease. Both conserved end residues are part of each CDR3. The D gene is left open where the match is weak. Part of the rows lack a size; the others show once, few, many or a class for expanded clones.

TRBD1	-	TRBJ2-7	TRBV2	CASSGRSRTGDYEQYF	TGTGCCAGCAGTGGACGCTCGCGGACAGGGGACTACGAGCAGTACTTC
TRBD2	few	TRBJ2-7	TRBV27	CASSLGTSGRGSYEQYF	TGTGCCAGCAGTCTGGGGACTAGCGGGAGAGGTTCCTACGAGCAGTACTTC
-	-	TRBJ1-1	TRBV4-3	CASSQDRAGLTEAFF	TGCGCCAGCAGCCAAGATAGGGCAGGTTTGACTGAAGCTTTCTTT
-	few	TRBJ1-2	TRBV24-1	CATSDPTAGSGYTF	TGTGCCACCAGTGATCCGACGGCAGGTTCGGGCTACACCTTC
-	few	TRBJ1-1	TRBV20-1	CSARLRVRRGTEAFF	TGCAGTGCTAGGTTGAGGGTCAGGCGGGGCACTGAAGCTTTCTTT
-	-	TRBJ2-7	TRBV27	CASSLYTSRGRSSYEQYF	TGTGCCAGCAGTTTATATACCTCCCGGGGCAGGAGCTCCTACGAGCAGTACTTC
-	many	TRBJ1-1	TRBV2	CASSPIQDHGGTFF	TGTGCCAGCAGTCCGATTCAGGATCACGGCGGTACTTTCTTT
-	many	TRBJ1-2	TRBV19	CASSINNYGYTF	TGTGCCAGTAGTATAAATAACTATGGCTACACCTTC
-	many	TRBJ1-5	TRBV3-1	CASSQGTGRNQPQHF	TGCGCCAGCAGCCAAGGGACGGGACGGAATCAGCCCCAGCATTTT
-	few	TRBJ2-4	TRBV6-2/TRBV6-3	CATIDGFKNIQYF	TGTGCCACAATCGACGGATTCAAAAACATTCAGTACTTC
-	-	TRBJ2-2	TRBV5-5	CASSFHDEGTGELFF	TGTGCCAGCAGCTTCCACGATGAGGGCACCGGGGAGCTGTTTTTT
-	-	TRBJ2-3	TRBV7-9	CASSPQADSTDTQYF	TGTGCCAGCAGCCCCCAAGCGGATAGCACAGATACGCAGTATTTT
TRBD1	many	TRBJ2-5	TRBV6-1	CASSGTGGLQETQYF	TGTGCCAGCAGTGGGACAGGGGGACTACAAGAGACCCAGTACTTC
-	-	TRBJ2-5	TRBV10-3	CAIKAGSGETQYF	TGTGCCATCAAGGCAGGGTCCGGAGAGACCCAGTACTTC
TRBD1	few	TRBJ1-1	TRBV19	CASSESGGTEAFF	TGTGCCAGTAGCGAATCAGGGGGCACTGAAGCTTTCTTT
-	-	TRBJ2-7	TRBV5-1	CASSLWGRDPYEQYF	TGCGCCAGCAGCTTGTGGGGCAGGGACCCCTACGAGCAGTACTTC
-	-	TRBJ1-2	TRBV5-4	CASSLRGSGGYTF	TGTGCCAGCAGCTTACGGGGATCGGGTGGCTACACCTTC
TRBD1	many	TRBJ2-7	TRBV12-3/TRBV12-4	CASSLVLGQGVYEQYF	TGTGCCAGCAGTTTAGTCCTGGGACAGGGGGTCTACGAGCAGTACTTC
-	few	TRBJ1-2	TRBV7-2	CASSLAPRGGAHYGYTF	TGTGCCAGCAGCTTAGCGCCTCGTGGCGGGGCCCACTATGGCTACACCTTC
-	-	TRBJ2-5	TRBV25-1	CASSEFVGALETQYF	TGTGCCAGCAGTGAATTTGTGGGAGCGTTGGAGACCCAGTACTTC
TRBD1	few	TRBJ2-1	TRBV7-6	CASSLGTAGGQFF	TGTGCCAGCAGCTTAGGGACGGCAGGGGGGCAGTTCTTC
-	many	TRBJ2-7	TRBV29-1	CSVLDNSEQYF	TGCAGCGTCCTTGACAATTCGGAGCAGTACTTC
-	-	TRBJ1-1	TRBV29-1	CSVALQSGTEAFF	TGCAGCGTTGCCCTGCAGTCTGGCACTGAAGCTTTCTTT
-	many	TRBJ1-2	TRBV6-2/TRBV6-3	CASALDTNYGYTF	TGTGCCAGCGCCCTGGACACTAACTATGGCTACACCTTC
-	few	TRBJ1-1	TRBV20-1	CSARRLLNTEAFF	TGCAGTGCTAGGCGTCTTCTGAACACTGAAGCTTTCTTT
TRBD2	-	TRBJ2-1	TRBV9	CASSESGTSGFYNEQFF	TGTGCCAGCAGCGAATCCGGGACTAGCGGTTTCTACAATGAGCAGTTCTTC
TRBD2	-	TRBJ2-7	TRBV30	CAWNPRHHTSPSGETYEQYF	TGTGCCTGGAACCCCCGTCACCACACCAGTCCTAGCGGGGAGACCTACGAGCAGTACTTC
TRBD1	many	TRBJ2-5	TRBV7-2	CASSLVSLDRGEETQYF	TGTGCCAGCAGCTTAGTCTCCCTGGACAGGGGGGAAGAGACCCAGTACTTC